This TCR beta chain was identified in a study of human T cells and chemical hapten exposure. Via MiXCR, TCRdb re-called the RACE reads, giving one row per CDR3 protein. The sample includes tens of thousands of distinct CDR3 sequences, over 7.5% of them seen just once. Trimming cost V 3 bases and J 3 bases, with 12 bases left between them. The CDR3 sequence is 14 residues long. Germline CDR1 and CDR2: SGHRS and YFSETQ. Indicated time point: patch test 1, 2 weeks after DPC sensitization. Documented treatment: therapeutic diphenylcyclopropenone sensitization with weekly scalp DPC. This clonotype was obtained from a woman in her forties with alopecia areata. Some clones in this sample may be carry-over from other donors' samples. The material was whole blood, obtained in connection with sensitization to the hapten diphenylcyclopropenone (DPC). The chain employs TRBV5-1 and TRBJ1-2, with D tentatively TRBD1 (6 bases). The CDR3: CASSSVPGDYGYTF. The CDR3 DNA sequence: TGCGCCAGCAGCTCGGTACCAGGGGACTATGGCTACACCTTC.